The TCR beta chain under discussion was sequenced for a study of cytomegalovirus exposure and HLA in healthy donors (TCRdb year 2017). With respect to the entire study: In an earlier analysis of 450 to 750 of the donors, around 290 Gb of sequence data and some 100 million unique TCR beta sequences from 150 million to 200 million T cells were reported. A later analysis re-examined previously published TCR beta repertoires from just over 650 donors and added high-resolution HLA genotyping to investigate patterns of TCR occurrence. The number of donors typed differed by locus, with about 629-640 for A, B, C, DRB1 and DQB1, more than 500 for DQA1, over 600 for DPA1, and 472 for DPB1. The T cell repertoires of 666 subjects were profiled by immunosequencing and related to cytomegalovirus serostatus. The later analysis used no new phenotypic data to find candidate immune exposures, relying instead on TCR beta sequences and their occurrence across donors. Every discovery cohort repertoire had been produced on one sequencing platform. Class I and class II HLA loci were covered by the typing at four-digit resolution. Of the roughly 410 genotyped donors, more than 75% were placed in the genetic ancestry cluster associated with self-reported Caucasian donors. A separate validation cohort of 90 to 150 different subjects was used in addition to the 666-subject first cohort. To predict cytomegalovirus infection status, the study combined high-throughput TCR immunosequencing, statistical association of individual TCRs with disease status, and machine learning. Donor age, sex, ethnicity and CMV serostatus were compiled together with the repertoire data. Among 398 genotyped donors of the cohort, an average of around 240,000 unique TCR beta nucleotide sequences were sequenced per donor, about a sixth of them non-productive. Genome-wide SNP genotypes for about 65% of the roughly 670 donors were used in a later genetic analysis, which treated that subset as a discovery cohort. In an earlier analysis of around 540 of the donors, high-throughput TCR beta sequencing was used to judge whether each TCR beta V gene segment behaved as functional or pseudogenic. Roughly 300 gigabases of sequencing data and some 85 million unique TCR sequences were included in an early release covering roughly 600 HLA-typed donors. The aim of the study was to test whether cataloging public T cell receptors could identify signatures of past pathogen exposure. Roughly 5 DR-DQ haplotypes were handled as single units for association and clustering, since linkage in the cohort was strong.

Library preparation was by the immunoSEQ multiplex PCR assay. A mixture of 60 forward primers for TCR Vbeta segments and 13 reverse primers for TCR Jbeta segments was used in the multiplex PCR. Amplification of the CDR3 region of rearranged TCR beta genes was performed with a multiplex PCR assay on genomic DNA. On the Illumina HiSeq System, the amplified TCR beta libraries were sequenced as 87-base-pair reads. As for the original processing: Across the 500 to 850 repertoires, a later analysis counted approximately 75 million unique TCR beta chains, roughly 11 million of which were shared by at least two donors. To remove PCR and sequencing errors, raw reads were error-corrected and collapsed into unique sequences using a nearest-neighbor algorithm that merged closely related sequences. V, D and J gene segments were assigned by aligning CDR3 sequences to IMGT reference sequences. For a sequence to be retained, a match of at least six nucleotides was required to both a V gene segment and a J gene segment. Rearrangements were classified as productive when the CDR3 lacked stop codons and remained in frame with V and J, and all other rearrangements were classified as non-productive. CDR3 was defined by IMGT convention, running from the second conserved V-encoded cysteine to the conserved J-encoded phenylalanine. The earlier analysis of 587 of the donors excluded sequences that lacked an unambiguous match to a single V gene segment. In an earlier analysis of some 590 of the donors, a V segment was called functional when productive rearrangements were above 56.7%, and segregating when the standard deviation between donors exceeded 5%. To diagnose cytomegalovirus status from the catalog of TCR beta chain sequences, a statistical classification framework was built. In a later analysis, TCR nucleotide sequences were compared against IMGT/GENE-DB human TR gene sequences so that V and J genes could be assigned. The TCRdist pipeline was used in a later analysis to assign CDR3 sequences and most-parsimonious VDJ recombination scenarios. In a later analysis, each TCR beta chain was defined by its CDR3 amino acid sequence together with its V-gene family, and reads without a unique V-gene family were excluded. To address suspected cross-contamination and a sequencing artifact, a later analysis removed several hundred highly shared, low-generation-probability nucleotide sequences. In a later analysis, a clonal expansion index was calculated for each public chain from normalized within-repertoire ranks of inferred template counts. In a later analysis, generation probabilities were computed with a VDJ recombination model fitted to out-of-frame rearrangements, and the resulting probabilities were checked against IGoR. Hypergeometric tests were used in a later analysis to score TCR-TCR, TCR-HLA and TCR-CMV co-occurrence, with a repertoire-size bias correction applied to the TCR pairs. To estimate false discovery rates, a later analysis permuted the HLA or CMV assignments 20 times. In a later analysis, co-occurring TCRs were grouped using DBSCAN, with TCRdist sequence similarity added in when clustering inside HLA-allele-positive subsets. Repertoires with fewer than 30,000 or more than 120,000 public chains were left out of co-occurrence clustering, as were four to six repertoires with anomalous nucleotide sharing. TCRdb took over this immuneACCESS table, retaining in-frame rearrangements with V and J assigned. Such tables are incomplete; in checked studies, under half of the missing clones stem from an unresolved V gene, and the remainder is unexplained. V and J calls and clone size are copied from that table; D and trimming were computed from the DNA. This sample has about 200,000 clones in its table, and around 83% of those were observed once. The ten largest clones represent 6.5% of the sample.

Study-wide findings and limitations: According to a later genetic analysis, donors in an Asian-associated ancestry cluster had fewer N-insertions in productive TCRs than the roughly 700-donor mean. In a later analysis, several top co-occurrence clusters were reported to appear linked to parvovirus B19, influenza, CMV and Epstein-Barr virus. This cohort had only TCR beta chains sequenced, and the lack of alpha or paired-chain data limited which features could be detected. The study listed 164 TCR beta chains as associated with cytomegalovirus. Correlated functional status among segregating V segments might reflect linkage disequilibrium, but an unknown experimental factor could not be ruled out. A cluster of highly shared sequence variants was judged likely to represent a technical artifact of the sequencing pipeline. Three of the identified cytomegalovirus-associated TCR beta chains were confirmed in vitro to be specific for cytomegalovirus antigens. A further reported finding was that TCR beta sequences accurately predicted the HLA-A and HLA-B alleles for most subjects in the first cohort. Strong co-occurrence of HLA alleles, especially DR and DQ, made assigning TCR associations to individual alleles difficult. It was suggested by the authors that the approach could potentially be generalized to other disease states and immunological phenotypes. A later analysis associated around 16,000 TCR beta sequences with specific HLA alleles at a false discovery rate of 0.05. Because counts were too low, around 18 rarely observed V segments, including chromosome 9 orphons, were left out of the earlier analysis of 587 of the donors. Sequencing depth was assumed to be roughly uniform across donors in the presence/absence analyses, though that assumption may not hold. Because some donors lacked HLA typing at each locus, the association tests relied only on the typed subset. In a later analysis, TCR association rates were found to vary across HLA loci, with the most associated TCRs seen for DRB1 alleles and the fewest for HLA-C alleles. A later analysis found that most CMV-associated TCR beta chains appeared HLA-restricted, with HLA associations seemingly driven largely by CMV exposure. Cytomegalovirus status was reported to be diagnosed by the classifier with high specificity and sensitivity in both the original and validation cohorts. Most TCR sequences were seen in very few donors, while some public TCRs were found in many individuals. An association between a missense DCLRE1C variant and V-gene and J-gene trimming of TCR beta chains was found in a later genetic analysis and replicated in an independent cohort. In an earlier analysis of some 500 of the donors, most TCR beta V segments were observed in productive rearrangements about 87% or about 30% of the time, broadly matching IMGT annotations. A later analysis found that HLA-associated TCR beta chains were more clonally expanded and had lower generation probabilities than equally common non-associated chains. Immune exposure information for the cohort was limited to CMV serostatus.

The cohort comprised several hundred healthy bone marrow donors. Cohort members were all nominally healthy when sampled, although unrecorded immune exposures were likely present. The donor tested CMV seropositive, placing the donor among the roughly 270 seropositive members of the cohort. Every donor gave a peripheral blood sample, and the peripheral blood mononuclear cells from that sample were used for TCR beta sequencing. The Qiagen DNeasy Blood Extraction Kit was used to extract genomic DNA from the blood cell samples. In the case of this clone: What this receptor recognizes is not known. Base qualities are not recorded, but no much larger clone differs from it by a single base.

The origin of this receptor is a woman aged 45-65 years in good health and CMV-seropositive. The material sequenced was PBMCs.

The CDR3 is CASSLYGTGGDYGYTF. At the DNA level, the sequence is TGTGCCAGCAGTTTATACGGGACAGGGGGTGACTATGGCTACACCTTC. The sequence is built from TRBV28 and TRBJ1-2; 11 central bases correspond to TRBD1. Germline trimming: 1 base from V, 3 bases from J; junction bases outside gene matches: 4. From the cysteine up to the phenylalanine, the CDR3 has a length of 16 residues. The DNA shown is the 48-base CDR3, in frame from base 1. From the germline V gene, CDR1 is MDHEN and CDR2 is SYDVKM.